The 17 T cell receptor beta chains listed next were all sequenced from one sample in a study of CD8+ T cells in alopecia areata. Extracted from the samples, RNA was reverse transcribed into cDNA to serve as the sequencing template. Clones were sequenced by immunoSEQ multiplex PCR, and TCRdb holds only the in-frame ones, with some missing. The sample records some 190,000 clones, 40% to 65% being singletons. Noted treatment: oral pan-JAK inhibitor, 5-10 mg twice daily. Material: CD8+ T cells sorted from blood, obtained at approximately week 52, from a patient treated with tofacitinib. The receptor source for this set is a human donor with alopecia areata.

This clone was seen a few times. The chain couples TRBV7-9 to TRBJ1-4; D remains unclear. The CDR3 sequence is 14 residues long. Trimming left V 5 bases short and J 8 bases short, with 15 bases between. Germline V gene data show CDR1 as SEHNR and CDR2 as FQNEAQ (reference sequence). CDR3 in amino acids: CASSPGALREKLFF. The CDR3 nucleotides read TGTGCCAGCAGCCCTGGTGCCCTGAGGGAAAAACTGTTTTTT.

V gene TRBV7-8 combines with J gene TRBJ1-6; no clear D. Per the germline V gene, CDR1 is SGHVS and CDR2 is FQNEAQ. The V gene lost 1 base and the J gene lost 4 bases, with 5 bases spanning the gap. The CDR3 has 14 residues. CDR3 DNA: TGTGCCAGCAGCTTAGGCAGATATAATTCACCCCTCCACTTT. As protein: CASSLGRYNSPLHF. Drawing the rest from reference TRBV7-8 and TRBJ1-6, the complete variable domain is GAGVSQSPRYKVAKRGQDVALRCDPISGHVSLFWYQQALGQGPEFLTYFQNEAQLDKSGLPSDRFFAERPEGSVSTLKIQRTQQEDSAVYLCASSLGRYNSPLHFGNGTRLTVT.

This chain joins TRBV29-1 and TRBJ2-7; maybe TRBD2 (5 bases). The germline V and J ends were trimmed by 4 bases and 6 bases, with 16 bases remaining between them. This CDR3 region has 13 residues. Per the germline V gene, CDR1 is SQVTM and CDR2 is ANQGSEA. CDR3 DNA sequence: TGCAGCGTTGCTGGCGGCTCTAGCATCGAGCAGTACTTC. Translation gives CSVAGGSSIEQYF.

The chain joins TRBV2 to TRBJ2-7, with TRBD1 matching 10 bases. Germline lookup yields CDR1 SNHLY and CDR2 FYNNEI. The CDR3 has 14 amino acids. Losses at the gene ends were 5 bases for V and 6 bases for J; bases not matched to a gene: 7. CDR3 loop: CASSYRDRGIEQYF. As DNA, the CDR3 is TGTGCCAGCAGTTACCGGGACAGGGGAATCGAGCAGTACTTC.

V is TRBV30 and J is TRBJ2-2; D gene unclear. Trimming pared 2 bases from V and 1 base from J, leaving 5 bases between. This CDR3 has 13 residues. Germline V gene data show CDR1 as GTSNPN and CDR2 as SVGIG (reference sequence). The CDR3 DNA reads as TGTGCCTGGAGTTCACAGAACACCGGGGAGCTGTTTTTT. This codes for CAWSSQNTGELFF.

The chain uses TRBV6-5 and TRBJ2-7; possible D gene TRBD1, 6 bases. Trimming left V 4 bases short and J 1 base short, with 8 bases between. CDR3 length: 13 amino acids. Looked up from germline, CDR1 is MNHEY and CDR2 is SVGAGI. DNA of the CDR3: TGTGCCAGCAGTTCAGGACAGTCCTACGAGCAGTACTTC. Translated, it gives CASSSGQSYEQYF.

A few counts support this clone. The chain joins TRBV2 to TRBJ1-2; D is undetermined. V gave up 5 bases and J gave up 2 bases, with 21 bases separating them. The CDR3 is 17 amino acids. From germline, CDR1 is SNHLY and CDR2 FYNNEI. CDR3 residues: CASSPAWSAHPNYGYTF. DNA for the CDR3: TGTGCCAGCAGTCCAGCATGGAGTGCCCATCCGAACTATGGCTACACCTTC.

The V gene is TRBV5-6, the J gene TRBJ2-5; 8 nucleotides align to TRBD1. Per germline, CDR1 SGHDT and CDR2 YYEEEE. J lost 5 bases, V lost 3 bases, and 6 bases had no gene match. The CDR3 is made up of 14 amino acids. The CDR3, as DNA: TGTGCCAGCAGCTCGGACAGGGTAGTGGAGACCCAGTACTTC. Amino acids: CASSSDRVVETQYF.

This rearrangement joins TRBV6-5 to TRBJ1-2; D call uncertain. Trimming left V 2 bases short and J 8 bases short, with 9 bases between. The V gene's germline CDR1 is MNHEY and CDR2 SVGAGI. The CDR3 runs to 12 residues. CDR3: CASSYGVEGYTF. The CDR3 DNA reads as TGTGCCAGCAGTTACGGGGTAGAGGGCTACACCTTC.

This sequence joins TRBV2 and TRBJ2-7; TRBD1 agrees at 10 bases. The V and J ends lost 3 bases and 7 bases, in that order; junction bases with no gene match: 6. Germline lookup yields CDR1 SNHLY and CDR2 FYNNEI. The CDR3 is 14 residues long. The CDR3 here is CASSDRTGGDEQYF. CDR3 sequence (DNA): TGTGCCAGCAGTGACAGGACAGGGGGAGATGAGCAGTACTTC.

The genes are TRBV27 and TRBJ1-5; 8 bases align to TRBD1. V was clipped by 5 bases and J by 4 bases; unmatched bases: 4. The CDR3 is made up of 14 amino acids. Germline V gene sequence: CDR1 MNHEY, CDR2 SMNVEV (reference sequence). The CDR3 is CASSTGQVNQPQHF. As DNA, the CDR3 is TGTGCCAGCAGTACGGGACAGGTAAATCAGCCCCAGCATTTT.

The rearrangement uses TRBV11-2 and TRBJ2-7, with TRBD2 as a possible D gene (6 bases). The CDR3 has 12 residues. V was clipped by 3 bases and J by 5 bases, with 8 bases between them. CDR1 SGHAT and CDR2 FQNNGV come from the germline V gene. CDR3 sequence: CASSFSGDEQYF. The CDR3 DNA sequence: TGTGCCAGCAGCTTTAGCGGCGACGAGCAGTACTTC. The variable domain in full, with the rest retrieved from reference TRBV11-2 and TRBJ2-7, is EAGVAQSPRYKIIEKRQSVAFWCNPISGHATLYWYQQILGQGPKLLIQFQNNGVVDDSQLPKDRFSAERLKGVDSTLKIQPAKLEDSAVYLCASSFSGDEQYFGPGTRLTVT.

There are a few counts of this clone. This sequence joins TRBV5-4 and TRBJ1-3; D remains ambiguous. The germline CDR1 and CDR2 sequences are SGHNT and YYREEE (reference sequence). CDR3 length: 15 amino acids. Trimming left V 3 bases short and J 2 bases short, with 12 bases between. Here the CDR3 reads CASSSKDGTGNTIYF. DNA for the CDR3: TGTGCCAGCAGCTCGAAGGATGGGACTGGAAACACCATATATTTT.

This chain connects TRBV7-2 to TRBJ2-1; possibly TRBD1 or TRBD2 for D (6 bases each). Germline CDR1 and CDR2: SGHTA and FQGNSA. V lost 10 bases and J lost 6, with 16 bases in between. The CDR3 has 13 residues. CDR3 protein: CAIPLRGRNEQFF. CDR3 in DNA: TGTGCCATCCCACTCCGGGGGCGCAATGAGCAGTTCTTC.

This clone has more than one count but fewer than ten. The V and J genes are TRBV7-9 and TRBJ1-1; 8 nucleotides line up with TRBD1. CDR1 SEHNR and CDR2 FQNEAQ come from the germline V gene (reference sequence). This CDR3 comprises 15 residues. V gave up 2 bases and J gave up 1 base; unmatched junction bases: 3. CDR3 bases: TGTGCCAGCAGCTTATTTGGACAGGGGAACACTGAAGCTTTCTTT. Its protein is CASSLFGQGNTEAFF.

J is TRBJ2-2 and V is TRBV27; TRBD2 agrees at 10 bases. Trimming cost V 5 bases and J 4 bases; bases outside gene matches: 10. CDR1 and CDR2 from the germline V gene are MNHEY and SMNVEV (reference sequence). This CDR3 contains 17 residues. CDR3: CASSTEAGGPVTGELFF. CDR3 in DNA: TGTGCCAGCAGTACCGAAGCGGGGGGGCCGGTCACCGGGGAGCTGTTTTTT.

This clone was counted between two and nine times. The chain has TRBV11-2 and TRBJ2-1; TRBD2 is a possible D gene (6 bases). The germline V and J ends were trimmed by 2 bases and 4 bases, with 15 bases remaining between them. Germline V CDR1 and CDR2: SGHAT, FQNNGV. The CDR3 contains 16 residues. In DNA, the CDR3 is TGTGCCAGCAGCTTAACTGCGGGAAAGGCTTACAATGAGCAGTTCTTC. This gives the protein CASSLTAGKAYNEQFF.